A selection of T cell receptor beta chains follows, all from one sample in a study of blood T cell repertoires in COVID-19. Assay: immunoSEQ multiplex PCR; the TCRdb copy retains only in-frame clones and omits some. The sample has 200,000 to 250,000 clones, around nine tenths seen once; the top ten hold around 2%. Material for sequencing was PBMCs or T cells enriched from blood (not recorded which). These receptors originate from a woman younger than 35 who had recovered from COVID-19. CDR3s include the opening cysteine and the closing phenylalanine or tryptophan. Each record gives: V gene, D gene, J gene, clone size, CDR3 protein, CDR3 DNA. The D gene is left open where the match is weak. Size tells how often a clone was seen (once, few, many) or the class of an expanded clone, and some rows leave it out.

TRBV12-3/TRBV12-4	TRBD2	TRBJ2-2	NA	CAGRERQTGELFF	TGTGCCGGGAGGGAGCGGCAGACCGGGGAGCTGTTTTTT
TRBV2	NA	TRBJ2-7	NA	CASSAGVISYEQYF	TGTGCCAGCAGTGCCGGGGTCATATCCTACGAGCAGTACTTC
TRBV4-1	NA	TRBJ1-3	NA	CASSPYGNTIYF	TGCGCCAGCAGCCCCTACGGAAACACCATATATTTT
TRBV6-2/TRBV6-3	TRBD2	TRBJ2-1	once	CASSPSGRATYSEQFF	TGTGCCAGCAGCCCTAGCGGGAGGGCCACGTATAGTGAGCAGTTCTTC
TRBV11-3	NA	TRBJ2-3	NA	CASSPEGEGTDTQYF	TGTGCCAGCAGCCCCGAGGGGGAAGGCACAGATACGCAGTATTTT
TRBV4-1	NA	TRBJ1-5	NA	CASSLPGLSNQPQHF	TGCGCCAGCAGCTTACCGGGACTAAGCAATCAGCCCCAGCATTTT
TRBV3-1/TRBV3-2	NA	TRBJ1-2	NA	CASSQDQGLRGYTF	TGTGCCAGCAGCCAAGACCAGGGGCTACGTGGCTACACCTTC
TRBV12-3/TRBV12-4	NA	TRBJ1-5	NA	CASSDAGGQPQHF	TGTGCCAGCAGCGATGCGGGGGGTCAGCCCCAGCATTTT
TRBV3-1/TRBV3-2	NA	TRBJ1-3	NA	CASSSGTTGNTIYF	TGTGCCAGCAGCTCTGGGACAACGGGAAACACCATATATTTT
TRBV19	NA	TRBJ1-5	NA	CASSWGVGYQPQHF	TGTGCCAGTAGTTGGGGGGTAGGTTATCAGCCCCAGCATTTT
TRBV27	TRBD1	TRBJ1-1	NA	CASSRQGLNTEAFF	TGTGCCAGCAGCCGACAGGGCCTTAACACTGAAGCTTTCTTT
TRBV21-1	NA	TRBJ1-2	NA	CASNSAGRNYGYTF	TGTGCCAGCAATTCCGCAGGGCGCAACTATGGCTACACCTTC
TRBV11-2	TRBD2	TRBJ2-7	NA	CASSASVGGGEQYF	TGTGCCAGCAGCGCGAGCGTGGGCGGGGGGGAGCAGTACTTC
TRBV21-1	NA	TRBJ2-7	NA	CASSKIADLHEQYF	TGTGCCAGCAGCAAAATCGCGGATCTGCACGAGCAGTACTTC
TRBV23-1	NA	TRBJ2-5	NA	CASSQSRYQETQYF	TGCGCCAGCAGTCAAAGCCGGTACCAAGAGACCCAGTACTTC
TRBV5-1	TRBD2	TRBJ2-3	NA	CASSLDLAGSTDTQYF	TGCGCCAGCAGCTTGGATCTAGCGGGGAGCACAGATACGCAGTATTTT
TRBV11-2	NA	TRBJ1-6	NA	CASSSLGVRGLHF	TGTGCCAGCAGCTCCCTCGGGGTGCGGGGCCTCCACTTT
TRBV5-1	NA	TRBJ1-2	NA	CASSLDPGRSNGYTF	TGCGCCAGCAGCTTGGATCCGGGGAGGTCGAATGGCTACACCTTC
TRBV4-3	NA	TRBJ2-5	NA	CASSQTGRGVETQYF	TGCGCCAGCAGCCAAACGGGCAGGGGGGTGGAGACCCAGTACTTC
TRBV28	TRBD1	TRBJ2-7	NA	CASSLGTGGTYEQYF	TGTGCCAGCAGTTTAGGGACAGGGGGTACCTACGAGCAGTACTTC
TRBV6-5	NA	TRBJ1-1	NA	CASNWLAVQDTEAFF	TGTGCCAGCAATTGGTTAGCGGTTCAGGACACTGAAGCTTTCTTT
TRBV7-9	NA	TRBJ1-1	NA	CASSSSRNTEAFF	TGTGCCAGCAGCTCCTCCCGTAACACTGAAGCTTTCTTT
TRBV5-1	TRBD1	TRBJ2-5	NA	CASSLEFTGALKETQYF	TGCGCCAGCAGCTTGGAGTTTACAGGGGCATTGAAAGAGACCCAGTACTTC
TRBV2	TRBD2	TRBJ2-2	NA	CASSGLAGFSTGELFF	TGTGCCAGCAGCGGACTAGCGGGATTCTCAACCGGGGAGCTGTTTTTT
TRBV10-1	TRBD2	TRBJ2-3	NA	CASSGKTSGRTDTQYF	TGCGCCAGCAGTGGGAAGACTAGCGGCCGCACAGATACGCAGTATTTT
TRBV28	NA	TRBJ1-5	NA	CASSSGGQPQHF	TGTGCCAGCAGTTCTGGGGGGCAGCCCCAGCATTTT
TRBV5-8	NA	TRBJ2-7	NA	CASSLEGLAVTEQYF	TGTGCCAGCAGCTTGGAAGGTCTAGCCGTCACCGAGCAGTACTTC
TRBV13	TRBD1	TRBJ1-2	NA	CASSGTGKNGYTF	TGTGCCAGCAGCGGGACAGGGAAGAATGGCTACACCTTC
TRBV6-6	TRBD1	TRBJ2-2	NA	CASSNTRGTNTGELFF	TGTGCCAGTTCGAATACCAGGGGGACGAACACCGGGGAGCTGTTTTTT
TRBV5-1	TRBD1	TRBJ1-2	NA	CASGSGQGIYGYTF	TGCGCCAGCGGTTCGGGACAGGGGATCTATGGCTACACCTTC
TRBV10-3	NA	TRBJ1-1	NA	CAISESGVTEAFF	TGTGCCATCAGTGAGTCCGGGGTCACTGAAGCTTTCTTT